Following are 20 T cell receptor beta chains from one sample sequenced in a study of a mutant IDH1 vaccine in newly diagnosed glioma. TCRdb keeps only in-frame clones here, not all; method: immunoSEQ multiplex PCR. Counted here are around 120,000 clones, around four fifths occurring once; the ten biggest clones make up 5% to 6%. Time point in this sample: week 11, during vaccination. One vaccine dose held 300 ug of mutant IDH1 20-mer peptide and came with topical imiquimod. Their cognate antigens are unknown. Source: PBMCs, taken from a glioma patient whose treatment included an IDH1 peptide vaccine. The receptors originated from a man between 40 and 49 years old with glioma.

The J gene is TRBJ2-5, the V gene TRBV5-1; D gene ambiguous. Germline V gene lookup returns CDR1 SGHRS and CDR2 YFSETQ. The CDR3 is 13 amino acids. With 0 bases removed from V and 4 bases from J, the gap between germline ends came to 7 bases. The CDR3 bases are TGCGCCAGCAGCTTGGTTGGTGTAGAGACCCAGTACTTC. Encoded protein: CASSLVGVETQYF.

The genes are TRBV6-5 and TRBJ1-1, with D possibly matching TRBD1 (5 bases). Trimming shortened V by 2 bases and J by 1 base, and 8 bases separated the two germline ends. Germline assignment: CDR1 MNHEY and CDR2 SVGAGI. The CDR3 length is 14 residues. The CDR3 reads CASSYNGGNTEAFF. CDR3 in DNA: TGTGCCAGCAGTTACAATGGGGGGAACACTGAAGCTTTCTTT.

This clone has a handful of counts. The chain uses TRBV7-8 and TRBJ2-5; 7 positions match TRBD2. The CDR3 has 16 residues. CDR1 is SGHVS and CDR2 is FQNEAQ in the germline V gene. After removal of 5 bases from V and 5 bases from J, the junction contained 14 bases not matched to a gene. The CDR3 loop reads CASSPGSGMRAETQYF. CDR3 nucleotide sequence: TGTGCCAGCAGCCCAGGGAGCGGGATGAGGGCGGAGACCCAGTACTTC. Complete variable domain (other parts from reference TRBV7-8 and TRBJ2-5): GAGVSQSPRYKVAKRGQDVALRCDPISGHVSLFWYQQALGQGPEFLTYFQNEAQLDKSGLPSDRFFAERPEGSVSTLKIQRTQQEDSAVYLCASSPGSGMRAETQYFGPGTRLLVL.

This clone appeared a single time. This sequence joins TRBV11-2 and TRBJ2-1; D is perhaps TRBD1 (6 bases). V shed 1 base and J shed 3 bases, with 19 bases lying between them. Per the germline V gene, CDR1 is SGHAT and CDR2 is FQNNGV. The CDR3 runs 18 residues. Here the CDR3 reads CASSLGFRTERYYNEQFF. The CDR3 bases are TGTGCCAGCAGCTTAGGATTCCGGACAGAGCGTTACTACAATGAGCAGTTCTTC.

As to this clone: An end of the junction differs from the germline gene, which may be a read error. The gene calls are TRBV7-7 and TRBJ2-1, with 9 bases lining up with TRBD2. The CDR3 sequence is 15 residues long. The germline V gene encodes CDR1 SSHAT and CDR2 FNYEAQ (reference sequence). CDR3 sequence: CASSPSGVSYNEQFF. CDR3 nucleotides: TGTGCTAGCAGTCCTAGCGGGGTCTCCTACAATGAGCAGTTCTTC. Filled out from reference TRBV7-7 and TRBJ2-1, the complete variable domain reads GAGVSQSPRYKVTKRGQDVTLRCDPISSHATLYWYQQALGQGPEFLTYFNYEAQPDKSGLPSDRFSAERPEGSISTLTIQRTEQRDSAMYRCASSPSGVSYNEQFFGPGTRLTVL.

This chain's CDR3 is CASSLGAGNTEAFF. The CDR3 nucleotides are TGCGCCAGCAGCTTGGGGGCCGGGAACACTGAAGCTTTCTTT. The chain combines TRBV5-1 with TRBJ1-1, with D uncertain. Deletions cut 0 bases from V and 1 base from J, with 7 bases between. This CDR3 is built from 14 residues. Germline CDR1 reads SGHRS; CDR2 reads YFSETQ. Based on the CDR3 plus reference TRBV5-1 and TRBJ1-1, the full variable domain is KAGVTQTPRYLIKTRGQQVTLSCSPISGHRSVSWYQQTPGQGLQFLFEYFSETQRNKGNFPGRFSGRQFSNSRSEMNVSTLELGDSALYLCASSLGAGNTEAFFGQGTRLTVV.

This clone was found once. The V and J genes are TRBV4-3 and TRBJ1-5; maybe TRBD1 (5 bases). Germline V gene lookup returns CDR1 LGHNA and CDR2 YSLEER. This CDR3 comprises 14 residues. V lost 4 bases, J lost 3 bases, and 10 bases lay in between. Here the CDR3 reads CASSLTVYNQPQHF. The CDR3 DNA follows: TGCGCCAGCAGCCTGACAGTTTACAATCAGCCCCAGCATTTT.

The count of this clone is one. The V call is TRBV4-1, the J call TRBJ2-1; no definite D call. Looked up from germline, CDR1 is MGHRA and CDR2 is YSYEKL. Between the trimmed V and J ends, which lost 2 bases and 8 bases, there was a span of 19 bases. The CDR3 contains 16 residues. Here the CDR3 DNA reads TGCGCCAGCAGCCAACCCTGGGTAGCCGTAGGCCATGAGCAGTTCTTC. Translating it yields CASSQPWVAVGHEQFF.

The rearrangement uses TRBV25-1 and TRBJ2-1; 10 bases are a match to TRBD1. Losses at the gene ends were 6 bases for V and 8 bases for J; bases not matched to a gene: 7. Germline V gives CDR1 MGHDK, CDR2 SYGVNS. The CDR3 loop spans 14 amino acids. CDR3: CASRRTGGIDEQFF. In nucleotides, the CDR3 is TGTGCCAGCAGACGGACAGGGGGGATTGATGAGCAGTTCTTC.

This rearrangement joins TRBV19 to TRBJ2-1; maybe TRBD1 (6 bases). V lost 3 bases to trimming and J lost 6 bases, with 9 bases between them. This CDR3 spans 13 amino acids. CDR1 is LNHDA, CDR2 SQIVND, per germline (reference sequence). Here the CDR3 DNA reads TGTGCCAGTAGTATTGGACAGCCCAATGAGCAGTTCTTC. Encoded protein: CASSIGQPNEQFF.

The V gene is TRBV16, the J gene TRBJ2-3, with D hard to call. Germline assignment: CDR1 KGHSY and CDR2 FQNENV. The V and J ends lost 4 bases and 7 bases respectively, with 6 bases between them. The length of the CDR3 is 11 residues. For the CDR3, the DNA is TGTGCCAGCAGCCCAAAGAATACGCAGTATTTT. This translates into CASSPKNTQYF.

The chain has TRBV19 and TRBJ1-1, with D unclear. This CDR3 has 15 residues. The germline V gene has CDR1 LNHDA and CDR2 SQIVND (reference sequence). V gave up 3 bases and J gave up 2 bases, with 13 bases separating them. The CDR3 reads CASSIGGRFNTEAFF. The CDR3 nucleotides are TGTGCCAGTAGTATTGGAGGACGGTTCAACACTGAAGCTTTCTTT.

The chain recombines TRBV4-3 with TRBJ2-6; no firm D call. V gave up 3 bases and J gave up 0 bases, with 6 bases separating them. This CDR3 has 15 residues. Germline loops: CDR1 LGHNA, CDR2 YSLEER. Here the CDR3 DNA reads TGCGCCAGCAGCCAGGTTTTCTCTGGGGCCAACGTCCTGACTTTC. It translates to CASSQVFSGANVLTF.

V usage is TRBV10-2 and J usage is TRBJ1-2; unclear D gene. The V gene lost 5 bases and the J gene lost 4 bases, with 14 bases spanning the gap. CDR1 and CDR2 from the germline V gene are WSHSY and SAAADI. This CDR3 contains 14 residues. The CDR3 loop reads CASSPGVTVYGYTF. CDR3 DNA sequence: TGCGCCAGCAGTCCGGGAGTCACTGTCTATGGCTACACCTTC.

A single count supports this clone. The genes are TRBV19 and TRBJ2-2; possible D gene TRBD2, 6 bases. This CDR3 has 16 residues. Per germline, CDR1 LNHDA and CDR2 SQIVND (reference sequence). Trimming pared 6 bases from V and 5 bases from J, leaving 19 bases between. CDR3 DNA sequence: TGTGCCAGTAGCCCCTCGGGGGTGGTTCGAACCGGGGAGCTGTTTTTT. Amino acid sequence: CASSPSGVVRTGELFF.

The chain employs TRBV7-3 and TRBJ2-2, with TRBD2 identical over 11 bases. Germline lookup yields CDR1 SGHTA and CDR2 FQGTGA. V lost 5 bases, J lost 3 bases, and 2 bases stayed unmatched. The CDR3 has 15 residues. The CDR3 loop reads CASSLAGGYTGELFF. The CDR3 region has the DNA TGTGCCAGCAGCCTAGCGGGAGGTTACACCGGGGAGCTGTTTTTT. The complete variable domain, with remaining parts taken from reference TRBV7-3 and TRBJ2-2, reads GAGVSQTPSNKVTEKGKYVELRCDPISGHTALYWYRQSLGQGPEFLIYFQGTGAADDSGLPNDRFFAVRPEGSVSTLKIQRTERGDSAVYLCASSLAGGYTGELFFGEGSRLTVL.

The CDR3 coding sequence is TGTGCCAGCAGCCAGACAGGGGGTAATTCACCCCTCCACTTT. The encoded protein is CASSQTGGNSPLHF. This chain uses TRBV14 with TRBJ1-6, with 9 bases matching TRBD1. Per germline, CDR1 SGHDN and CDR2 FVKESK. This CDR3 has 14 amino acids. The ends lost 3 bases at V and 6 bases at J; junction bases unmatched: 0.

This chain uses TRBV18 with TRBJ1-3; a weak D match, TRBD1 (6 bases). Per germline, CDR1 KGHSH and CDR2 LQKENI. The CDR3 totals 17 residues. V was clipped by 4 bases and J by 0 bases, with 16 bases between them. CDR3: CASSLDRLQSSGNTIYF. CDR3 nucleotides: TGTGCCAGCTCACTTGACAGGCTACAGAGCTCTGGAAACACCATATATTTT.

CDR3 amino acids: CSVRGAGELFF. The CDR3 region has the DNA TGCAGCGTGAGGGGGGCCGGGGAGCTGTTTTTT. The V gene is TRBV29-1, the J gene TRBJ2-2; D may be TRBD1 or TRBD2 (6 bases each). The germline V gene encodes CDR1 SQVTM and CDR2 ANQGSEA. This CDR3 contains 11 residues. V gave up 6 bases and J gave up 6 bases, with 8 bases separating them.

The chain employs TRBV9 and TRBJ2-7; D possibly uses TRBD1 or TRBD2 (5 bases each). Trimming left V 2 bases short and J 3 bases short, with 12 bases between. CDR1 and CDR2 (germline): SGDLS, YYNGEE. The CDR3 is 14 residues long. The CDR3 nucleotides read TGTGCCAGCAGCGTGGGGACCCCCGACTACGAGCAGTACTTC. This sequence encodes CASSVGTPDYEQYF.